This is a list of T cell receptor beta chains from one sample in a study of regulatory T cells in long-lasting Graves disease. TCRdb recomputed calls from the multiplex PCR reads with MiXCR, one row per CDR3 protein. The data hold about 470,000 distinct CDR3 sequences, with 20% to 25% observed a single time. The material sequenced was peripheral blood mononuclear cells (PBMCs), taken when the disease was refractory, from a patient treated with antithyroid drugs. These TCRs come from a female donor with Graves disease. Both conserved end residues are part of each CDR3. Each record gives: clone size, J gene, D gene, V gene, CDR3 protein, CDR3 DNA. A D gene is named only where the DNA matches it firmly. Clone sizes are given selectively: once, few, many, or a class where the clone is expanded.

once | TRBJ2-2 | NA | TRBV5-1 | CASSLSAGLLRTGELFF | TGCGCCAGCAGCTTGTCAGCAGGCCTACTCCGGACCGGGGAGCTGTTTTTT
few | TRBJ1-2 | NA | TRBV4-1 | CASSQDSWVQGYTF | TGCGCCAGCAGCCAAGATAGTTGGGTTCAAGGCTACACCTTC
NA | TRBJ1-3 | NA | TRBV12-3/TRBV12-4 | CASSLGAASGNTIYF | TGTGCCAGCAGTTTGGGGGCCGCCTCTGGAAACACCATATATTTT
many | TRBJ1-5 | TRBD1 | TRBV12-3/TRBV12-4 | CASSFWTGYNQPQHF | TGTGCCAGCAGTTTTTGGACAGGCTACAATCAGCCCCAGCATTTT
many | TRBJ1-1 | NA | TRBV28 | CASSLPQGANTEAFF | TGTGCCAGCAGTTTGCCACAGGGTGCTAACACTGAAGCTTTCTTT
many | TRBJ1-6 | NA | TRBV27 | CASSPLSYNSPLHF | TGTGCCAGCAGTCCCCTCTCCTATAATTCACCCCTCCACTTT
many | TRBJ1-1 | NA | TRBV12-3/TRBV12-4 | CASSQQALNTEAFF | TGTGCCAGCAGTCAACAGGCGTTGAACACTGAAGCTTTCTTT
many | TRBJ2-5 | NA | TRBV3-1 | CASSQGVGAETQYF | TGTGCCAGCAGCCAAGGGGTGGGGGCCGAGACCCAGTACTTC
few | TRBJ1-2 | TRBD1 | TRBV6-5 | CASSYSMTGGNYGYTF | TGTGCCAGCAGTTACTCGATGACAGGGGGTAACTATGGCTACACCTTC
NA | TRBJ1-2 | NA | TRBV20-1 | CSAKDVGLPYGYTF | TGCAGTGCTAAAGATGTTGGACTCCCCTATGGCTACACCTTC
few | TRBJ1-1 | TRBD1 | TRBV5-6 | CASSQTTGGETEAFF | TGTGCCAGCAGCCAAACGACAGGGGGGGAAACTGAAGCTTTCTTT
many | TRBJ1-4 | NA | TRBV6-1 | CASSELGFPEKLFF | TGTGCCAGCAGTGAATTGGGGTTCCCTGAAAAACTGTTTTTT